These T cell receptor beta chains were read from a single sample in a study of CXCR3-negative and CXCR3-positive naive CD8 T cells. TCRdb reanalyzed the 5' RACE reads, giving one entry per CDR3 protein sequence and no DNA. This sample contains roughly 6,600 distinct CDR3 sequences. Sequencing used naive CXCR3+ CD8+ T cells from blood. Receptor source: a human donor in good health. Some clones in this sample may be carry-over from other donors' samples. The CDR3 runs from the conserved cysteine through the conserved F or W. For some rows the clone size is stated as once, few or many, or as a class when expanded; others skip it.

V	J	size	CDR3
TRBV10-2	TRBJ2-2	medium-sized	CASSLNTGELFF
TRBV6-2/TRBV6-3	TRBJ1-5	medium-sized	CASSTGTPYSNQPQHF
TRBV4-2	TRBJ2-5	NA	CASSQGSGSYQETQYF
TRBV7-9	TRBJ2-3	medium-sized	CASSFEFGDTQYF
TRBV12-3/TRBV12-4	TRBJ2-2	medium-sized	CASSQTTGTTNTGELFF
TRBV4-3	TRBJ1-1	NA	CASSQGIITEAFF
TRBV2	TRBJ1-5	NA	CASSEIGPGPQHF
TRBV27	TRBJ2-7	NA	CATAASVGSYEQYF
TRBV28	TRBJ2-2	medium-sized	CASSLEGQTGELFF
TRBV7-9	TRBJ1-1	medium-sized	CASSFGGVPTEAFF
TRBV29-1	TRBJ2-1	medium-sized	CSVDSGSSYNEQFF
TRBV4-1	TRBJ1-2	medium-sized	CASSQDFGRREDYGYTF
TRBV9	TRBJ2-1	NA	CASSSGQGSHEQFF
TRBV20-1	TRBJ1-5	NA	CSARDRGTGLWEPQHF
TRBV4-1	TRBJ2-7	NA	CASSQGAGTSGSPAYEQYF
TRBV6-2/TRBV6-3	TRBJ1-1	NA	CASAPLRDKNTEAFF
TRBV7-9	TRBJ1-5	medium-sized	CASSLVTGSNQPQHF
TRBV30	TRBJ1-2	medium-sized	CAWTGTGTNYGYTF
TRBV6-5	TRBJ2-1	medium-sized	CASTSGRGDEQFF
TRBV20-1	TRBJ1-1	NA	CSALPGGPEGDPF
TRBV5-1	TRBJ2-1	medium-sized	CASSGWAGGEQFF
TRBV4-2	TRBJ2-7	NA	CASSPLPGNEQYF
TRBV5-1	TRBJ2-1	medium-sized	CASSLVGLAENNEQFF
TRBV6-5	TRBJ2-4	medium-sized	CASSFGPKNIQYF
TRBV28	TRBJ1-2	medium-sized	CASSPQQGLHYGYTF
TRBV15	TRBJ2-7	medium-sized	CATSVSEGEQYF
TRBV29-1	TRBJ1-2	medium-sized	CSVEPPGPGGYTF
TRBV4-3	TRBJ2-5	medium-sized	CASSQRQAAGTQYF
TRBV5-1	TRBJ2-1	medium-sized	CASNYESSYNEQFF
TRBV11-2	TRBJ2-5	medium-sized	CASSLDLTSWGQETQYF
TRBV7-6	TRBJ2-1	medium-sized	CASSRGTGLDEQFF
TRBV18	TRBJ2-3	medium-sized	CASSPFATESTDTQYF
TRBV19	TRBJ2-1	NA	CASSRTSGLYNEQFF
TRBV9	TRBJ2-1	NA	CASSIAGTPGNNEQFF
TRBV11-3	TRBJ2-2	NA	CASRDRETAGELFF
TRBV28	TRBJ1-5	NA	CASSLRQYNQPQHF
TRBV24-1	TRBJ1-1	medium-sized	CATSDLGHQATEAFF
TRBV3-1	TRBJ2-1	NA	CASSPKIGDEQFF
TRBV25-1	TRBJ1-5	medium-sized	CASSVGLNQPQHF
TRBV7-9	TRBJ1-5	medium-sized	CASSLNGVSQPQHF
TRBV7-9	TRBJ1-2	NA	CASSPPGTYGYTF
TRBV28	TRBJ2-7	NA	CASSPIGGGPEQYF
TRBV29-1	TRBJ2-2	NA	CSVEVRDNTGELFF
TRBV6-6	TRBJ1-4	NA	CASRQFLNPKLFF
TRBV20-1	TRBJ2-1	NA	CSARGATYNEQFF
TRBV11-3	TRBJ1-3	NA	CASSLDDSDISGNTIYF
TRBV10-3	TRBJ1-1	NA	CAISEPGHTEAFF
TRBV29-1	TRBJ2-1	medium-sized	CSVEFGIAGLSSYNEQFF
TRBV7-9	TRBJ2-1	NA	CASNYRDWKHNEQFF
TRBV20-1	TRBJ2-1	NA	CSAGLAGGWYEQFF
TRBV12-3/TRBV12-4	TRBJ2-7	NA	CASTDPNSYEQYF
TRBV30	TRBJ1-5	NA	CAWSDGAGTNQPQHF
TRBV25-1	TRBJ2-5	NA	CASSLGLQETQYF
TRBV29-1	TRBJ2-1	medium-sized	CSVEAAGRYNEQFF
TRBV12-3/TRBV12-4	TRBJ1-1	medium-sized	CASSLDVGHTEAFF
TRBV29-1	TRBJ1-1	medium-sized	CSGWEGSTEAFF
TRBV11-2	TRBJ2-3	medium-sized	CASSARADTQYF
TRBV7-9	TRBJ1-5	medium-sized	CASSLAGQPQHF
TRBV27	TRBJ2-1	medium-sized	CASSLTEWRLNEQFF